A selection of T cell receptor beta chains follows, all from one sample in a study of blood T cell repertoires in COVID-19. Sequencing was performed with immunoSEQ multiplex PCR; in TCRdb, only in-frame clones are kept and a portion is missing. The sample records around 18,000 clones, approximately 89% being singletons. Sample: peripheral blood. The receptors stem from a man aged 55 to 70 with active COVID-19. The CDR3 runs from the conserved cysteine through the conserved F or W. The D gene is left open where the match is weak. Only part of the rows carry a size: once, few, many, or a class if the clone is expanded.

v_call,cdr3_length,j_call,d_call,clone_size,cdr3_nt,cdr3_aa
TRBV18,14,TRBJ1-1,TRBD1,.,TGTGCCAGCTCCAGACAGGGGGGGAACACTGAAGCTTTCTTT,CASSRQGGNTEAFF
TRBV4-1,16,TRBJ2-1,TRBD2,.,TGCGCCAGCAGCCAAGGTGTGATGGGACTAAACAATGAGCAGTTCTTC,CASSQGVMGLNNEQFF
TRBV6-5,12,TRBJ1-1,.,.,TGTGCCAGCATCGTACAGGGAACTCGAGCTTTCTTT,CASIVQGTRAFF
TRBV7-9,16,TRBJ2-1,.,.,TGTGCCAGCAGCATTCCAGGGGCGCTGGGGTACAATGAGCAGTTCTTC,CASSIPGALGYNEQFF
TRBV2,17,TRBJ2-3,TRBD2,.,TGTGCCAGCAGTCGGTGGACTAGCGGGGGAAGCACAGATACGCAGTATTTT,CASSRWTSGGSTDTQYF
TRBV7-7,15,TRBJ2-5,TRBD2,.,TGTGCTAGCAGCCCTAATAGCGGGAGGACAGAGACCCAGTACTTC,CASSPNSGRTETQYF
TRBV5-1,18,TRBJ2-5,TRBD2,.,TGCGCCAGCAGCTGGACCGGGACTAGCGGGGCAAACCAAGAGACCCAGTACTTC,CASSWTGTSGANQETQYF
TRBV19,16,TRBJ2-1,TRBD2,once,TGTGCCAGTAGTGGCAGACTAGCGGGGGGGCTTAATGAGCAGTTCTTC,CASSGRLAGGLNEQFF
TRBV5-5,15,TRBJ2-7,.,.,TGTGCCAGCAGCTTGGGGTTTCAGCGGGCATACGAGCAGTACTTC,CASSLGFQRAYEQYF
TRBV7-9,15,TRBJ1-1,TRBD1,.,TGTGCCAGCAGCCCCCGGACAGGGAAGAACACTGAAGCTTTCTTT,CASSPRTGKNTEAFF
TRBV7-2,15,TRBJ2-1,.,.,TGTGCCAGCAGCTCCCCCGGGCGGGGGCACAATGAGCAGTTCTTC,CASSSPGRGHNEQFF
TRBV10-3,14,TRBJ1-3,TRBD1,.,TGTGCCATCAGGGGGACAGGGAATGGAAACACCATATATTTT,CAIRGTGNGNTIYF
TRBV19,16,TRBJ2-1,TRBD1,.,TGTGCCAGTAGTGCAGACCGGGACAGGGGTTTAGGTGAGCAGTTCTTC,CASSADRDRGLGEQFF
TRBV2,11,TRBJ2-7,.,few,TGTGCCAGCAATAGCAACCCGTCCCAGTACTTC,CASNSNPSQYF
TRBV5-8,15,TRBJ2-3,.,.,TGTGCCAGCAGCTTGGAGCCCCCTGGCAGGGTCGGGCAGTATTTT,CASSLEPPGRVGQYF
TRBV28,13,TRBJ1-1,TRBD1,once,TGTGCCAACTCACAGGGGATGAACACTGAAGCTTTCTTT,CANSQGMNTEAFF
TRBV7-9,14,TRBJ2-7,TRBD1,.,TGTGCCAGCAGTCGGCCTACAGGGGGCGATGAGCAGTACTTC,CASSRPTGGDEQYF
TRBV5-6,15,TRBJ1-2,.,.,TGTGCCAGCGGCCAGACACGAGGCCCAGGGCTGGGCTACACCTTC,CASGQTRGPGLGYTF
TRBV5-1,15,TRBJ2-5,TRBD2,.,TGCGCCAGCAGGTTCGGCGGGAGGGCCGGGCAGACCCAGTACTTC,CASRFGGRAGQTQYF
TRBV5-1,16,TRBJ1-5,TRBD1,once,TGCGCCAGCAGCTTAGCGGAGGGGGCAGGCAATCAGCCCCAGCATTTT,CASSLAEGAGNQPQHF
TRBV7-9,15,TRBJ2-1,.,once,TGTGCCAGCAGCTTATTAGTCCGGGAGCGAGATGAGCAGTTCTTC,CASSLLVRERDEQFF
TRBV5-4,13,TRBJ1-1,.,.,TGTGCCAGCAGCTTGCGGGGGTACGTTGAAGCTTTCTTT,CASSLRGYVEAFF
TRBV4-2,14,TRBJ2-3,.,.,TGTGCCAGCAGCCACCTTGAGAGCACAGATACGCAGTATTTT,CASSHLESTDTQYF
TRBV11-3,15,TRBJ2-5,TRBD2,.,TGTGCCAGCAGCTTTCGGAGCGGGAGCGGGAAGACCCAGTACTTC,CASSFRSGSGKTQYF
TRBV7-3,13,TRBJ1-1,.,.,TGTGCCAGCAGTTCCGTTCCGGCGGGTGAAGCTTTCTTT,CASSSVPAGEAFF
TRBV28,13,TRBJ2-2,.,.,TGTGCCAGCAGGCGGCCCGTGGGCGGGGAGCTGTTTTTT,CASRRPVGGELFF
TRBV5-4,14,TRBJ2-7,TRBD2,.,TGTGCCAGCAGCAGAACGGGGGGGTCCTACGAGCAGTACTTC,CASSRTGGSYEQYF
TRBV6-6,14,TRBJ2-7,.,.,TGTGCCAGCAGTTACAAGGGGCCCTCCTACGAGCAGTACTTC,CASSYKGPSYEQYF
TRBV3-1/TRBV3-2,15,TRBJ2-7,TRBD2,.,TGTGCCAGCAGCCAAGGGGGCGCGGGGGGCTACGAGCAGTACTTC,CASSQGGAGGYEQYF
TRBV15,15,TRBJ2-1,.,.,TGTGCCACCAGCAGTACCCGGGGGAGGTACGATGAGCAGTTCTTC,CATSSTRGRYDEQFF
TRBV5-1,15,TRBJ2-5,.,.,TGCGCCAGCAGCCTAGAGGGGGGGAGGTTCGAGACCCAGTACTTC,CASSLEGGRFETQYF
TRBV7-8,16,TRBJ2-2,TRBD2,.,TGTGCCAGCAGCCCAGCACTAGCGGGGGAAACCGGGGAGCTGTTTTTT,CASSPALAGETGELFF
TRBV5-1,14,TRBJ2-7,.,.,TGCGCCAGCAGCTTAAGGTGGAGGGACTACGAGCAGTACTTC,CASSLRWRDYEQYF
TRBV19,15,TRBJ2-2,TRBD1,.,TGTGCCAGTAGATGGGACAGGGGGCGCGTCGGGGAGCTGTTTTTT,CASRWDRGRVGELFF
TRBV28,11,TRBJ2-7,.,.,TGTGCCAGCAGTTCCCCCAACGAGCAGTACTTC,CASSSPNEQYF
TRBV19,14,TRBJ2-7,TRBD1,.,TGTGCCAGTAGTGCCACAGGGGGTTCCTACGAGCAGTACTTC,CASSATGGSYEQYF
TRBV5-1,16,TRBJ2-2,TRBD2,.,TGCGCCAGCAGCTTGGACGCGCGGGGGGTCGTCGGGGAGCTGTTTTTT,CASSLDARGVVGELFF
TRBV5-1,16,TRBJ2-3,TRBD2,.,TGCGCCAGCAGCTTGGATTTGGCGGGAGGGCCAGATACGCAGTATTTT,CASSLDLAGGPDTQYF
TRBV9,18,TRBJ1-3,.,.,TGTGCCAGCAGCGTAGGAACAGGGCGCCCGACCTCTGGAAACACCATATATTTT,CASSVGTGRPTSGNTIYF
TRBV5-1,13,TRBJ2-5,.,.,TGCGCCAGCAGCTTAACAGGTTCGGGGACCCAGTACTTC,CASSLTGSGTQYF
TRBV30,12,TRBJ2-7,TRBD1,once,TGTGCTATGGACAGGGATAACTACGAGCAGTACTTC,CAMDRDNYEQYF
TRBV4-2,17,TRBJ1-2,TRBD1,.,TGTGCCAGCAGCCAAGTCGGGCGGGACAGGGGTAACTATGGCTACACCTTC,CASSQVGRDRGNYGYTF
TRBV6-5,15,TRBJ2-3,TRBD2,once,TGTGCCAGCAGTTTTAGCGGGGGGGCCCCAGATACGCAGTATTTT,CASSFSGGAPDTQYF
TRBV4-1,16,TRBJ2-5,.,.,TGCGCCAGCAGCCAAGAAAGGGGCAGGGGGGAAGAGACCCAGTACTTC,CASSQERGRGEETQYF
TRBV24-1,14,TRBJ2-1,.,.,TGTGCCACCAGTGGGTATTCTTCGGGGAATGAGCAGTTCTTC,CATSGYSSGNEQFF
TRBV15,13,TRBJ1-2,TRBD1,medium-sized,TGTGCCACCAGCAGGGACAGGATGCCTGGCTACACCTTC,CATSRDRMPGYTF
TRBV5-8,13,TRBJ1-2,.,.,TGTGCCAGCACCCTGGTTGGCAGTATCGGCTACACCTTC,CASTLVGSIGYTF
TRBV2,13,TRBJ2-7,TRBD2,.,TGTGCCACCGTGACTAGCGGACGGTACGAGCAGTACTTC,CATVTSGRYEQYF
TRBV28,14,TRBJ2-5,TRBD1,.,TGTGCCAGCAGTCTGTACAGGGGGCGCGAGACCCAGTACTTC,CASSLYRGRETQYF
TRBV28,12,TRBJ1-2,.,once,TGTGCCAGCAGTTTAGGGGGGTATGGCTACACCTTC,CASSLGGYGYTF
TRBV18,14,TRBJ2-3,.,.,TGTGCCAGCTCACCCCTTCCTAGCACAGATACGCAGTATTTT,CASSPLPSTDTQYF
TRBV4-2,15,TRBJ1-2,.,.,TGTGCCAGCAGCCAAGGGAGGTACGGGGACTATGGCTACACCTTC,CASSQGRYGDYGYTF
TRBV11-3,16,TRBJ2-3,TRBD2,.,TGTGCCAGCAGCGCCGGGACTAGCGGGAACCCAGATACGCAGTATTTT,CASSAGTSGNPDTQYF
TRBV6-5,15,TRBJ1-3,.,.,TGTGCCAGCAGTTTCGGGTCCCACCGTGGAAACACCATATATTTT,CASSFGSHRGNTIYF
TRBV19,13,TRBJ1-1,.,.,TGTGCCAGTAGGGCAGTTGGGAACACTGAAGCTTTCTTT,CASRAVGNTEAFF
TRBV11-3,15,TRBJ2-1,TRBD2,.,TGTGCCAGCAGCTTAGAAGCGGGATCGGACAATGAGCAGTTCTTC,CASSLEAGSDNEQFF
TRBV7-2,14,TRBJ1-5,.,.,TGTGCCAGCAGCACCCAAAGGGGGAATCAGCCCCAGCATTTT,CASSTQRGNQPQHF
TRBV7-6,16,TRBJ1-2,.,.,TGTGCCAGCAGCGCCCAACCGGACGGGGGACTCTATGGCTACACCTTC,CASSAQPDGGLYGYTF
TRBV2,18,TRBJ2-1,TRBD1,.,TGTGCCAGTACTTGGGACAGGGGGCGAAACGTCCGATACAATGAGCAGTTCTTC,CASTWDRGRNVRYNEQFF
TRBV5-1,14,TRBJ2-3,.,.,TGCGCCAGCAGCTTGGTGGCGGACACAGATACGCAGTATTTT,CASSLVADTDTQYF